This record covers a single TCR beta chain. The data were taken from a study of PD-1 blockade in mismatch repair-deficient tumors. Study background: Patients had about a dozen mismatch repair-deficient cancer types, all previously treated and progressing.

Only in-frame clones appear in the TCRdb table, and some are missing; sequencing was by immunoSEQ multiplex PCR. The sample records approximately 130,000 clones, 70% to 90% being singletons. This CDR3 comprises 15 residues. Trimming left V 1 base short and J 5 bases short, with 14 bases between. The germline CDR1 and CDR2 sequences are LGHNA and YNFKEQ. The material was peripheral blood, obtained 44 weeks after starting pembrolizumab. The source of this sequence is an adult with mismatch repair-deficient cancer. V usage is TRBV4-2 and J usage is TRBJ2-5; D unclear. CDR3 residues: CASSQGVIKSETQYF. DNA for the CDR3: TGTGCCAGCAGCCAAGGGGTTATCAAATCTGAGACCCAGTACTTC.